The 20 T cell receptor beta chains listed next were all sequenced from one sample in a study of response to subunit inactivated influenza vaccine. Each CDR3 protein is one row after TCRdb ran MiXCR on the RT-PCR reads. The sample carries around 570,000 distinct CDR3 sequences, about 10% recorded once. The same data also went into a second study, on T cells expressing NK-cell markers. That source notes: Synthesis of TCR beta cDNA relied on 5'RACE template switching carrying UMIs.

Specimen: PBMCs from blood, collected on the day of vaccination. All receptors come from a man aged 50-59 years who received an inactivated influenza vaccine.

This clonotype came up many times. The CDR3 DNA follows: TGTGCCATCAGGGGTTACAATGAGCAGTTCTTC. Its protein product is CAIRGYNEQFF. This rearrangement joins TRBV10-3 to TRBJ2-1, with D hard to call. The V end lost 6 bases, the J end lost 4 bases, and 4 bases lay between the germline ends. Germline V gives CDR1 ENHRY, CDR2 SYGVKD. This CDR3 spans 11 amino acids.

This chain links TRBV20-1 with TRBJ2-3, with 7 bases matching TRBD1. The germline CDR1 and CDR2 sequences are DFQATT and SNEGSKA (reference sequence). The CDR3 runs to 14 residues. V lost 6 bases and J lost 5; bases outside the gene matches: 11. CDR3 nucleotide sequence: TGCAGTGCCCCACTTAGGGGGCGGGTAGATACGCAGTATTTT. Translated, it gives CSAPLRGRVDTQYF.

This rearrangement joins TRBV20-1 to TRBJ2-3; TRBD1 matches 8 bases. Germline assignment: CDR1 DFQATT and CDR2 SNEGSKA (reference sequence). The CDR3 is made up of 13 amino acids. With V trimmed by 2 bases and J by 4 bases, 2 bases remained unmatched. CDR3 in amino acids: CSARRTGPDTQYF. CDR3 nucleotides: TGCAGTGCTAGACGGACAGGGCCAGATACGCAGTATTTT.

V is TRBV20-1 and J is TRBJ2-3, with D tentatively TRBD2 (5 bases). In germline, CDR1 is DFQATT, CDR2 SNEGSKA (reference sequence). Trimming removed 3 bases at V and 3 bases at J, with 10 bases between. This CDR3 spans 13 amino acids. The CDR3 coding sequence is TGCAGTGCTAGCCCCCGGGGAACAGATACGCAGTATTTT. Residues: CSASPRGTDTQYF.

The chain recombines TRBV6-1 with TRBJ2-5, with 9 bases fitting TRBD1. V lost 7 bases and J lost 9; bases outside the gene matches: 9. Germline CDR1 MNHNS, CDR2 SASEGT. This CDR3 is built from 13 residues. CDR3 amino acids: CASIAGTGWAQYF. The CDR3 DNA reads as TGTGCCAGCATCGCCGGGACAGGGTGGGCCCAGTACTTC.

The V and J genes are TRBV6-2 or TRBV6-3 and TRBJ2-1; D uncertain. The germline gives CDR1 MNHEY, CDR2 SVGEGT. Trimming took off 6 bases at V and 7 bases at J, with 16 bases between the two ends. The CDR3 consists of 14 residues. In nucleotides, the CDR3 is TGTGCCAGCAGGAAGCCGGTTGGTGTTAATGAGCAGTTCTTC. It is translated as CASRKPVGVNEQFF.

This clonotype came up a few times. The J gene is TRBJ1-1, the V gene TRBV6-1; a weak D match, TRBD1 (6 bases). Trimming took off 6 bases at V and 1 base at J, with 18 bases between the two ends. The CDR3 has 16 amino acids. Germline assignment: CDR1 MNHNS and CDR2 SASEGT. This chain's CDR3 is CASRIFSGTPNTEAFF. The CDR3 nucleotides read TGTGCCAGCAGGATTTTTTCCGGGACACCGAACACTGAAGCTTTCTTT.

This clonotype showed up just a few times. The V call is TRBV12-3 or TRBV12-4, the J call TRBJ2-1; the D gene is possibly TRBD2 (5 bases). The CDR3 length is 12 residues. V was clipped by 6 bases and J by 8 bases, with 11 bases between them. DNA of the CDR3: TGTGCCAGCAGAGAACTAGTGGATGAGCAGTTCTTC. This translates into CASRELVDEQFF.

This CDR3 is CASSPARSDTEAFF. The DNA of the CDR3 is TGTGCCAGCTCACCGGCGCGGTCAGACACTGAAGCTTTCTTT. V usage is TRBV18 and J usage is TRBJ1-1, with D unclear. The germline V and J ends were trimmed by 3 bases and 3 bases, with 11 bases remaining between them. The germline V gene has CDR1 KGHSH and CDR2 LQKENI. CDR3 length: 14 amino acids.

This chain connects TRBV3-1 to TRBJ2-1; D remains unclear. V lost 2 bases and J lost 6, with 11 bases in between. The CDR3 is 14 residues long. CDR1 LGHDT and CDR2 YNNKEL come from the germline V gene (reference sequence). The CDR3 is CASSQPGEFNEQFF. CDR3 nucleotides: TGTGCCAGCAGCCAACCGGGCGAATTCAATGAGCAGTTCTTC.

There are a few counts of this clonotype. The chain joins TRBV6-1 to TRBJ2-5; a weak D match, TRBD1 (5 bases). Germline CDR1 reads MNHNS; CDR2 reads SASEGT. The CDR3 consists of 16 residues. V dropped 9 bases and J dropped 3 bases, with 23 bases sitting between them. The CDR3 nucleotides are TGTGCCAGTAACCTCATAACTGGCAGGGTTAAAGAGACCCAGTACTTC. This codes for CASNLITGRVKETQYF.

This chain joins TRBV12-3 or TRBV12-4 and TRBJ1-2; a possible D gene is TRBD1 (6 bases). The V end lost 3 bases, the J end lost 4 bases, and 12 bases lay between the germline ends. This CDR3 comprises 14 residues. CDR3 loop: CASSFRGAAYGYTF. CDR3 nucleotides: TGTGCCAGCAGTTTTCGGGGGGCGGCCTATGGCTACACCTTC.

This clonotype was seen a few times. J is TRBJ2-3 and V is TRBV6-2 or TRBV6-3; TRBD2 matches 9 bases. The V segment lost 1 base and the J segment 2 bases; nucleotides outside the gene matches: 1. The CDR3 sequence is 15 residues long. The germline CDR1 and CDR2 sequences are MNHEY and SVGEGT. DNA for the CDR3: TGTGCCAGCAGTTACTGGACTAGCGACACAGATACGCAGTATTTT. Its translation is CASSYWTSDTDTQYF.

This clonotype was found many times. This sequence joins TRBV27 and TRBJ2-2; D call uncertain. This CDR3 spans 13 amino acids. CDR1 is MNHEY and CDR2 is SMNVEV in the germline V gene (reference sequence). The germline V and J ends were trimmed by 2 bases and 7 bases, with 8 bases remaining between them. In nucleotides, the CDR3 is TGTGCCAGCAGTTTACTGGGTTTCGGGGAGCTGTTTTTT. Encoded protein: CASSLLGFGELFF.

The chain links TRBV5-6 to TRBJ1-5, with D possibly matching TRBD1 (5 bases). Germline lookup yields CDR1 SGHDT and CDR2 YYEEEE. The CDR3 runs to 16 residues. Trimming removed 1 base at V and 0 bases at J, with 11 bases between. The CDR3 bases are TGTGCCAGCAGCTTGAATGACGGACATAGCAATCAGCCCCAGCATTTT. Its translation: CASSLNDGHSNQPQHF.

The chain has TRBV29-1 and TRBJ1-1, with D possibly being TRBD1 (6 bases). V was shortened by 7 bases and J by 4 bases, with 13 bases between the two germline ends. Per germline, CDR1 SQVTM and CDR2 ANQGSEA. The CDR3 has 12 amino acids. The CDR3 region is CSALQGGTEAFF. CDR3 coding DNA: TGCAGCGCATTACAGGGCGGCACTGAAGCTTTCTTT.

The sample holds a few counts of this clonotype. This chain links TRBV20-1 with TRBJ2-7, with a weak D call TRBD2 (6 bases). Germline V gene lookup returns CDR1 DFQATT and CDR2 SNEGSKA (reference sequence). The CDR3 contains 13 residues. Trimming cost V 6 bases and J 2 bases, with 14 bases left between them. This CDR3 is CSAGGVRAYEQYF. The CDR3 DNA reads TGCAGTGCGGGCGGGGTTCGGGCCTACGAGCAGTACTTC.

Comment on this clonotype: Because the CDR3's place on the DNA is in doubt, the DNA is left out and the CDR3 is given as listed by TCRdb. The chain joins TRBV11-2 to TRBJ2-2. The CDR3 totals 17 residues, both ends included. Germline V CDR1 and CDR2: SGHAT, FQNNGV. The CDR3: CASSSLFVRRTPGSCFF.

For the CDR3, the DNA is TGCGCCAGCAGCAGGTGGACAGGGGGCAAAGATACGCAGTATTTT. It codes for CASSRWTGGKDTQYF. The chain links TRBV5-1 to TRBJ2-3, with 11 bases matching TRBD1. Germline V gene data show CDR1 as SGHRS and CDR2 as YFSETQ. V shed 4 bases, J shed 5 bases, and the junction held 6 bases outside the gene matches. The CDR3 has 15 residues.

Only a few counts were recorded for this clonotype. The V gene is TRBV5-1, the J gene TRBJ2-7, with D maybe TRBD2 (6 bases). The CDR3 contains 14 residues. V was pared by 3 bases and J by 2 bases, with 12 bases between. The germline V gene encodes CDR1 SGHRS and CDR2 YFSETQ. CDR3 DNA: TGCGCCAGCAGCTCGGGACTTGATGCCTACGAGCAGTACTTC. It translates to CASSSGLDAYEQYF.